One sample yielded the 29 T cell receptor beta chains listed below, sequenced in a study of T cells after yellow fever vaccination. TCRdb processed the 5' RACE reads anew with MiXCR; each CDR3 protein has one entry. The table lists about 510,000 distinct CDR3 sequences, 20% to 25% of them singletons. Specimen: PBMCs, collected more than 20 days after the first yellow fever vaccination. These receptors were obtained from a man between 18 and 35 years old who received the YFV17D yellow fever vaccine.

This clonotype was detected only a few times. The chain employs TRBV7-2 and TRBJ1-3; unclear D gene. This CDR3 is built from 15 residues. Per germline, CDR1 SGHTA and CDR2 FQGNSA. V was cut by 4 bases and J by 0 bases, with 10 bases left in between. Here the CDR3 DNA reads TGTGCCAGCAGCTCCGGGCGGAACTCTGGAAACACCATATATTTT. Its translation is CASSSGRNSGNTIYF.

A few counts support this clonotype. The chain links TRBV20-1 to TRBJ2-2, with 12 nucleotides matching TRBD2. Trimming removed 3 bases from V and 4 bases from J; junction bases left unmatched: 9. The germline V gene encodes CDR1 DFQATT and CDR2 SNEGSKA (reference sequence). CDR3 size: 17 residues. CDR3 protein: CSARFLAGGPGTGELFF. CDR3 in DNA: TGCAGTGCTAGGTTCCTAGCGGGGGGGCCGGGCACCGGGGAGCTGTTTTTT.

The J gene is TRBJ2-5, the V gene TRBV18; D is ambiguous. Germline CDR1 reads KGHSH; CDR2 reads LQKENI. V gave up 3 bases and J gave up 1 base, with 9 bases separating them. CDR3 length: 14 residues. Here the CDR3 reads CASSPLGAQETQYF. The CDR3 nucleotides are TGTGCCAGCTCACCCCTAGGAGCCCAAGAGACCCAGTACTTC. The full variable domain, rest sourced from reference TRBV18 and TRBJ2-5, is NAGVMQNPRHLVRRRGQEARLRCSPMKGHSHVYWYRQLPEEGLKFMVYLQKENIIDESGMPKERFSAEFPKEGPSILRIQQVVRGDSAAYFCASSPLGAQETQYFGPGTRLLVL.

At least ten counts were recorded for this clonotype. Relative to the germline gene, one junction end is altered; a read error may explain this. The chain uses TRBV3-1 and TRBJ2-3, with D hard to call. The CDR3 length is 11 residues. Germline CDR1 is LGHDT and CDR2 is YNNKEL (reference sequence). The CDR3 region is CASSQGDTQYF. In nucleotides, the CDR3 is TGTGCCAGCAGTCAAGGAGATACGCAGTATTTT.

This clonotype appeared many times. V gene TRBV6-4 combines with J gene TRBJ2-2; D gene uncertain. The germline gives CDR1 MRHNA, CDR2 SNTAGT. This CDR3 has 14 amino acids. Between the trimmed V and J ends, which lost 2 bases and 6 bases, there was a span of 10 bases. CDR3 region: CASSDRAAAGELFF. DNA for the CDR3: TGTGCCAGCAGTGACAGGGCGGCTGCCGGGGAGCTGTTTTTT.

The table lists this clonotype with a few counts. J is TRBJ2-3 and V is TRBV19; D gene ambiguous. Trimming cost V 9 bases and J 4 bases, with 8 bases left between them. The CDR3 runs to 11 residues. Germline V lookup: CDR1 LNHDA, CDR2 SQIVND (reference sequence). CDR3 DNA: TGTGCCAGCCTGGGCTCAGATACGCAGTATTTT. It yields the protein CASLGSDTQYF. Together with reference TRBV19 and TRBJ2-3, the CDR3 gives the full variable domain: DGGITQSPKYLFRKEGQNVTLSCEQNLNHDAMYWYRQDPGQGLRLIYYSQIVNDFQKGDIAEGYSVSREKKESFPLTVTSAQKNPTAFYLCASLGSDTQYFGPGTRLTVL.

This clonotype was seen more than once but under ten times. This chain connects TRBV7-9 to TRBJ2-3; TRBD2 is a possible D gene (5 bases). CDR3 size: 15 residues. Germline CDR1 and CDR2: SEHNR and FQNEAQ (reference sequence). Trimming removed 11 bases from V and 2 bases from J, with 20 bases in between. CDR3 in DNA: TGTGCCGCGCATGACGGGATGAGACTCACAGATACGCAGTATTTT. Amino acid sequence: CAAHDGMRLTDTQYF.

The chain employs TRBV3-1 and TRBJ2-2, with TRBD2 identical over 8 bases. Germline V CDR1 and CDR2: LGHDT, YNNKEL (reference sequence). The J segment lost 0 bases and the V segment lost 11 bases, leaving 17 bases of the junction unmatched. The CDR3 length is 18 residues. The chain's CDR3 is CASSQGGISGANTGELFF. As DNA, the CDR3 is TGTGCCTCCTCCCAGGGTGGCATTAGCGGGGCGAACACCGGGGAGCTGTTTTTT. The full variable domain, completed using reference TRBV3-1 and TRBJ2-2, is DTAVSQTPKYLVTQMGNDKSIKCEQNLGHDTMYWYKQDSKKFLKIMFSYNNKELIINETVPNRFSPKSPDKAHLNLHINSLELGDSAVYFCASSQGGISGANTGELFFGEGSRLTVL.

This clonotype was picked up a small number of times. The V and J genes are TRBV4-3 and TRBJ2-3; D is uncertain. Trimming removed 0 bases at V and 8 bases at J, with 12 bases between. The V gene's germline CDR1 is LGHNA and CDR2 YSLEER. There are 14 residues in the CDR3. The CDR3, as DNA: TGCGCCAGCAGCCAAGATCCCCCTCCCGGTACGCAGTATTTT. Translation: CASSQDPPPGTQYF.

This clonotype appeared a few times. This sequence joins TRBV30 and TRBJ1-2; D not resolved. Trimming pared 0 bases from V and 7 bases from J, leaving 9 bases between. The germline CDR1 and CDR2 sequences are GTSNPN and SVGIG (reference sequence). The CDR3 sequence is 12 residues long. The CDR3 protein is CAWSVYGSGYTF. DNA of the CDR3: TGTGCCTGGAGTGTTTACGGATCTGGCTACACCTTC. Variable domain in full (rest from reference TRBV30 and TRBJ1-2): SQTIHQWPATLVQPVGSPLSLECTVEGTSNPNLYWYRQAAGRGLQLLFYSVGIGQISSEVPQNLSASRPQDRQFILSSKKLLLSDSGFYLCAWSVYGSGYTFGSGTRLTVV.

The J gene is TRBJ2-5, the V gene TRBV29-1; weak D call: TRBD1 (5 bases). Germline loops: CDR1 SQVTM, CDR2 ANQGSEA. The V and J ends lost 7 bases and 3 bases respectively, with 12 bases between them. The CDR3 spans 12 residues. The CDR3 sequence: CSADAREETQYF. CDR3 nucleotides: TGCAGCGCCGACGCCAGGGAAGAGACCCAGTACTTC.

The chain is built from TRBV24-1 and TRBJ1-5; D not certain. V lost 6 bases, J lost 7 bases, and 12 bases lay in between. Germline CDR1 is KGHDR and CDR2 is SFDVKD. The CDR3 length is 13 residues. The chain's CDR3 is CATSMSFGQPQHF. The CDR3 nucleotides are TGTGCCACCAGTATGAGTTTCGGGCAGCCCCAGCATTTT.

This clonotype was observed a handful of times. The genes are TRBV28 and TRBJ2-2; D is undetermined. CDR1 and CDR2 (germline): MDHEN, SYDVKM. Trimming took 3 bases from V and 2 from J, leaving 4 bases between them. There are 13 residues in the CDR3. CDR3 region: CASSFVNTGELFF. CDR3 in DNA: TGTGCCAGCAGTTTTGTCAACACCGGGGAGCTGTTTTTT.

This clonotype was picked up many times. The chain carries TRBV11-2 and TRBJ2-1, with TRBD2 matching 10 bases. Germline CDR1 and CDR2: SGHAT and FQNNGV. Trimming took 2 bases from V and 4 from J; bases not matched to a gene: 20. The CDR3 consists of 21 residues. The CDR3 nucleotides read TGTGCCAGCAGCTTACGAGCCCGAGCGGGGGGGCCTATAATCTCTTACAATGAGCAGTTCTTC. This translates into CASSLRARAGGPIISYNEQFF.

This clonotype appeared a few times. This chain uses TRBV5-1 with TRBJ1-2, with D possibly being TRBD1 (5 bases). The CDR3 is 14 residues long. Looked up from germline, CDR1 is SGHRS and CDR2 is YFSETQ. The V and J ends lost 2 bases and 6 bases respectively, with 14 bases between them. The CDR3 region is CASSFDSALDGYTF. The CDR3 DNA reads as TGCGCCAGCAGCTTCGACAGTGCCTTGGATGGCTACACCTTC.

The sample holds many counts of this clonotype. The chain combines TRBV18 with TRBJ2-2, with 7 bases lining up with TRBD1. CDR1 and CDR2 (germline): KGHSH, LQKENI. Germline trimming cut 8 bases from V and 6 bases from J; bases unmatched to any gene: 6. The CDR3 runs to 13 residues. CDR3 in amino acids: CASSPQGAGELFF. CDR3 in DNA: TGTGCCAGCAGCCCTCAGGGGGCCGGGGAGCTGTTTTTT.

This clonotype was seen many times. The chain combines TRBV4-2 with TRBJ2-1, with 11 nucleotides matching TRBD2. Germline V gene data show CDR1 as LGHNA and CDR2 as YNFKEQ. The CDR3 spans 16 residues. The ends lost 2 bases at V and 0 bases at J; junction bases unmatched: 0. In DNA form, the CDR3 reads TGTGCCAGCAGCCAACTAGCGGGGGGCTCCTACAATGAGCAGTTCTTC. Translating it yields CASSQLAGGSYNEQFF.

V gene TRBV20-1 combines with J gene TRBJ2-7, with 8 nucleotides matching TRBD1. V trimming: 0 bases; J trimming: 6 bases; junction bases outside the gene matches: 1. The CDR3 extends over 12 amino acids. Germline V gene lookup returns CDR1 DFQATT and CDR2 SNEGSKA (reference sequence). Here the CDR3 DNA reads TGCAGTGCTAGAGACAGGGGGCCCGAGCAGTACGTC. Its protein is CSARDRGPEQYV.

CDR3: CASFVLGAGYTF. The CDR3 coding sequence is TGTGCCAGCTTTGTGTTGGGGGCGGGCTACACCTTC. V gene TRBV6-5 combines with J gene TRBJ1-2; a weak D match, TRBD1 (6 bases). Looked up from germline, CDR1 is MNHEY and CDR2 is SVGAGI. The V end lost 8 bases, the J end lost 8 bases, and 15 bases lay between the germline ends. The CDR3 contains 12 residues.

The gene calls are TRBV20-1 and TRBJ2-2, with 7 bases lining up with TRBD2. This CDR3 has 14 residues. Germline CDR1 DFQATT, CDR2 SNEGSKA (reference sequence). V dropped 5 bases and J dropped 0; count of bases not matched to a gene: 3. CDR3 sequence: CSAASGSNTGELFF. CDR3 bases: TGCAGTGCTGCTAGCGGCTCGAACACCGGGGAGCTGTTTTTT.

The chain recombines TRBV18 with TRBJ1-5, with D unresolved. V was cut by 3 bases and J by 0 bases, with 9 bases left in between. The germline V gene encodes CDR1 KGHSH and CDR2 LQKENI. This CDR3 comprises 15 residues. DNA of the CDR3: TGTGCCAGCTCACCGGCTGAAATTAGCAATCAGCCCCAGCATTTT. Translating gives CASSPAEISNQPQHF.

The J gene is TRBJ1-4, the V gene TRBV6-2 or TRBV6-3, with D hard to call. This CDR3 is built from 18 residues. The V gene lost 5 bases and the J gene lost 5 bases, with 24 bases spanning the gap. Germline V gene lookup returns CDR1 MNHEY and CDR2 SVGEGT. The CDR3 is CASSPPTTELSRNEKLFF. For the CDR3, the DNA is TGTGCCAGCAGTCCGCCAACCACAGAGCTGAGTCGAAATGAAAAACTGTTTTTT.

This clonotype has just a few counts. The genes are TRBV9 and TRBJ2-5, with 7 bases lining up with TRBD1. The CDR3 spans 15 residues. The V gene's germline CDR1 is SGDLS and CDR2 YYNGEE. V shed 4 bases and J 4 bases; nucleotides not matched to a gene: 10. The CDR3 is CASSPPTGLAETQYF. The CDR3 DNA reads TGTGCCAGCAGCCCCCCGACAGGGTTGGCAGAGACCCAGTACTTC.

V is TRBV7-9 and J is TRBJ1-5; D might be TRBD1 (5 bases). Trimming took off 1 base at V and 2 bases at J, with 9 bases between the two ends. CDR3 length: 15 residues. Germline V gives CDR1 SEHNR, CDR2 FQNEAQ (reference sequence). CDR3 sequence: CASSLEAGRNQPQHF. Written as DNA, the CDR3 is TGTGCCAGCAGCTTAGAGGCAGGGCGCAATCAGCCCCAGCATTTT.

Of note for this clonotype: A junction end diverges from the germline sequence, so it may reflect a read error. The chain has TRBV6-5 and TRBJ2-5, with a tentative D call TRBD1 (5 bases). Germline CDR1 MNHEY, CDR2 SVGAGI. CDR3 length: 14 residues. Written as DNA, the CDR3 is TGTGCCAGCACTTACGACAGTCATTGGGGGACCCAGTACTTC. Protein: CASTYDSHWGTQYF.

This clonotype has a count of ten or more. This sequence joins TRBV12-3 or TRBV12-4 and TRBJ1-6; D is unresolved. The CDR3 has 12 residues. V was clipped by 6 bases and J by 5 bases, with 5 bases between them. The CDR3: CASSPNNSPLHF. CDR3 bases: TGTGCCAGCAGCCCCAATAATTCACCCCTCCACTTT.

This clonotype was found a few times. This rearrangement joins TRBV27 to TRBJ1-1; D is unresolved. The germline V gene has CDR1 MNHEY and CDR2 SMNVEV (reference sequence). The V and J ends lost 2 bases and 7 bases respectively, with 14 bases between them. The CDR3 contains 14 residues. This CDR3 is CASSLITQPDEAFF. In DNA form, the CDR3 reads TGTGCCAGCAGTTTAATTACGCAGCCCGATGAAGCTTTCTTT.

This rearrangement joins TRBV12-3 or TRBV12-4 to TRBJ1-1; D gene unclear. Trimming left V 3 bases short and J 6 bases short, with 17 bases between. The CDR3 is 15 residues long. CDR3 residues: CASSFREMVVAEAFF. As DNA, the CDR3 is TGTGCCAGCAGTTTTCGGGAGATGGTGGTCGCTGAAGCTTTCTTT.

V is TRBV18 and J is TRBJ1-5; D gene uncertain. CDR3 size: 16 residues. Germline CDR1 reads KGHSH; CDR2 reads LQKENI. The V and J ends lost 2 bases and 1 base respectively, with 12 bases between them. CDR3 bases: TGTGCCAGCTCACCAACCGTTATGCGAAGCAATCAGCCCCAGCATTTT. This encodes CASSPTVMRSNQPQHF.